Listed below are T cell receptor beta chains from one sample, sequenced in a study of OX40 agonist ivuxolimab in advanced cancers. The table came from immunoSEQ multiplex PCR; TCRdb's copy has only in-frame clones and leaves some out. The repertoire consists of about 90,000 clones, with less than 95% occurring once and the leading ten covering about 8.7%. The specimen was CD4+ or CD8+ T cells sorted from blood, collected in a trial of the OX40 agonist ivuxolimab. Receptors originate from an adult with an advanced solid tumor such as melanoma, head and neck, liver or kidney cancer. Both conserved end residues are trimmed from each CDR3. The D gene is left open where the match is weak.

d_gene,j_gene,v_gene,CDR3aa
NA,TRBJ2-7,TRBV10-3,AISEGLIYEQY
TRBD2,TRBJ2-1,TRBV7-9,ASRLAGGAGEQF
NA,TRBJ1-4,TRBV9,ASSVGGGNEKLF
NA,TRBJ1-1,TRBV7-9,ASTLGGGEAF
TRBD2,TRBJ2-7,TRBV10-1,ASSESSGRHEQY
TRBD1,TRBJ2-7,TRBV7-9,ASSPTGTGHYEQY
NA,TRBJ2-7,TRBV5-1,ASSPDTNPYEQY
NA,TRBJ2-7,TRBV4-1,ASSQGKYFGEQY
TRBD1,TRBJ2-3,TRBV4-1,ASSFTRGQGAQY
NA,TRBJ2-3,TRBV7-9,ASSWTDTQY
NA,TRBJ2-7,TRBV13,ASSQPRGYEQY
NA,TRBJ2-1,TRBV6-5,ASSYGSGYEQF
NA,TRBJ2-3,TRBV27,ASSLRGTDTQY
TRBD2,TRBJ2-5,TRBV7-9,ASSAGLAGTQY
NA,TRBJ1-4,TRBV29-1,SVEGTDATNEKLF
TRBD2,TRBJ2-3,TRBV27,ASSLTSGSTDTQY
TRBD1,TRBJ1-2,TRBV18,ASSPPGQAFYGYT
NA,TRBJ1-5,TRBV27,ASSRRGGQPQH
NA,TRBJ1-2,TRBV7-2,ASNNSPNYGYT
NA,TRBJ2-7,TRBV10-3,AISANIYEQY
TRBD2,TRBJ2-5,TRBV6-6,ASSPRGGAKETQY